Shown below are 7 T cell receptor beta chains from a single sample sequenced in a study of CD8 T cells in ankylosing spondylitis listed by TCRdb under 2017. What the research found in general, with its limitations: A TCR beta motif made up of 7 to 9 highly homologous amino acid variants appeared to be characteristic of blood from ankylosing spondylitis patients.

No antigen is known for these receptors. Libraries were made using 5' RACE. The sequencer was an Illumina HiSeq 2500. The raw public data were reprocessed by TCRdb itself: fastp quality trimming at Q25, MiXCR clonotype calling, in-frame beta chains only. Each entry is one CDR3 protein sequence, shown with its most common DNA and genes. In this sample the table shows about 540,000 distinct CDR3 sequences, approximately 11% of which occur a single time. The ten most abundant clones make up about 6.5% of the sample. Sequenced material: blood, either unsorted or a sorted T cell fraction (not recorded which). Receptor source: a male donor with ankylosing spondylitis.

This clonotype was counted only a few times. The chain carries TRBV27 and TRBJ2-2, with a weak D call TRBD1 (6 bases). Trimming pared 6 bases from V and 2 bases from J, leaving 10 bases between. The CDR3 length is 14 residues. CDR1 is MNHEY and CDR2 is SMNVEV in the germline V gene (reference sequence). The CDR3 region has the DNA TGTGCCAGCAGCCGGGACATTAACACCGGGGAGCTGTTTTTT. Its translation is CASSRDINTGELFF.

This clonotype was seen a handful of times. V usage is TRBV12-3 or TRBV12-4 and J usage is TRBJ2-5, with 10 nucleotides matching TRBD2. V was pared by 5 bases and J by 5 bases, with 11 bases of the junction left unmatched. The CDR3 length is 16 residues. CDR3 sequence: CASSPRTSGGEETQYF. The CDR3 bases are TGTGCCAGCAGTCCGCGGACTAGCGGAGGGGAGGAGACCCAGTACTTC.

The chain is built from TRBV9 and TRBJ2-1; D tentatively reads TRBD1 or TRBD2 (7 bases each). V lost 0 bases to trimming and J lost 7 bases, with 17 bases between them. CDR1 and CDR2 (germline): SGDLS, YYNGEE. The CDR3 consists of 16 residues. In DNA form, the CDR3 reads TGTGCCAGCAGCGTAGCGCCCTCAGGGGGGGGGAATGAGCAGTTCTTC. This sequence encodes CASSVAPSGGGNEQFF.

The sample holds a few counts of this clonotype. J is TRBJ2-1 and V is TRBV24-1; perhaps TRBD1 as D (5 bases). Trimming removed 3 bases from V and 1 base from J, with 9 bases in between. The CDR3 spans 15 residues. Germline CDR1 reads KGHDR; CDR2 reads SFDVKD. CDR3 nucleotide sequence: TGTGCCACCAGTGATACTAAGGGGTCCTACAATGAGCAGTTCTTC. It codes for CATSDTKGSYNEQFF.

The chain uses TRBV4-1 and TRBJ1-1; D is ambiguous. Between the trimmed V and J ends, which lost 4 bases and 3 bases, there was a span of 12 bases. The CDR3 covers 14 residues. Germline V gene sequence: CDR1 MGHRA, CDR2 YSYEKL. Here the CDR3 reads CASSPRVVDTEAFF. The CDR3 region has the DNA TGCGCCAGCAGCCCTCGGGTGGTGGACACTGAAGCTTTCTTT.

V usage is TRBV19 and J usage is TRBJ2-1, with 8 bases matching TRBD2. Germline V gene sequence: CDR1 LNHDA, CDR2 SQIVND (reference sequence). Trimming removed 3 bases from V and 6 bases from J; junction bases left unmatched: 7. The CDR3 is made up of 15 amino acids. The CDR3 protein is CASSMSLAGINEQFF. CDR3 nucleotides: TGTGCCAGTAGTATGAGCCTAGCGGGCATCAATGAGCAGTTCTTC.

This clonotype showed up many times. This chain joins TRBV29-1 and TRBJ2-5; tentative D call: TRBD2 (5 bases). Germline CDR1 SQVTM, CDR2 ANQGSEA. V was cut by 4 bases and J by 1 base, with 7 bases left in between. The CDR3 contains 12 residues. CDR3 nucleotides: TGCAGCGTTGGAGGGTTCCAAGAGACCCAGTACTTC. This sequence encodes CSVGGFQETQYF.